Presented here are 28 T cell receptor beta chains from one specimen sequenced in a study of blood T cell repertoires in COVID-19. Assay used: immunoSEQ multiplex PCR; TCRdb lists only in-frame clones, some missing. The sample has more than 75,000 clones; 75% to 90% are singletons. Sequenced sample: peripheral blood. The origin of the receptors is a man aged 80 or over with active or convalescent COVID-19.

The V and J genes are TRBV19 and TRBJ2-2; D remains unclear. The V gene's germline CDR1 is LNHDA and CDR2 SQIVND (reference sequence). V gave up 6 bases and J gave up 0 bases, with 11 bases separating them. The CDR3 is 15 residues long. CDR3 amino acids: CASRRRPPNTGELFF. The CDR3 DNA reads as TGTGCCAGTAGGCGGCGACCCCCGAACACCGGGGAGCTGTTTTTT.

This clone was picked up a small number of times. The V gene is TRBV4-3, the J gene TRBJ2-1; 7 nucleotides align to TRBD1. Germline CDR1 and CDR2: LGHNA and YSLEER. Trimming took 0 bases from V and 13 from J; bases not matched to a gene: 9. The CDR3 contains 14 residues. DNA for the CDR3: TGCGCCAGCAGCCAAGATCCCCAAGGGGGCTTACAGTTCTTC. Translating gives CASSQDPQGGLQFF.

The chain is built from TRBV7-6 and TRBJ2-2; 8 bases agree with TRBD2. V dropped 5 bases and J dropped 4; count of bases not matched to a gene: 9. The germline gives CDR1 SGHVS, CDR2 FNYEAQ. This CDR3 is 16 amino acids long. CDR3 region: CASSPGGRPGTGELFF. For the CDR3, the DNA is TGTGCCAGCAGCCCGGGAGGGAGGCCGGGCACCGGGGAGCTGTTTTTT.

V and J are TRBV7-2 and TRBJ2-7; TRBD2 agrees at 12 bases. Trimming at V came to 2 bases and at J to 9 bases, leaving 5 bases not matched to a gene. Per germline, CDR1 SGHTA and CDR2 FQGNSA. The CDR3 runs to 14 residues. CDR3 nucleotides: TGTGCCAGCAGCTTAAGACTAGCGGGAGCAGGGCAGTACTTC. Protein: CASSLRLAGAGQYF.

The chain combines TRBV2 with TRBJ1-4, with a weak D call TRBD1 (6 bases). The CDR3 extends over 15 amino acids. The germline V gene has CDR1 SNHLY and CDR2 FYNNEI. V was pared by 6 bases and J by 1 base, with 12 bases between. CDR3 nucleotides: TGTGCCAGCAGCCGGAACAGGGAAACTAATGAAAAACTGTTTTTT. It encodes CASSRNRETNEKLFF. The full variable domain, rest sourced from reference TRBV2 and TRBJ1-4, is EPEVTQTPSHQVTQMGQEVILRCVPISNHLYFYWYRQILGQKVEFLVSFYNNEISEKSEIFDDQFSVERPDGSNFTLKIRSTKLEDSAMYFCASSRNRETNEKLFFGSGTQLSVL.

A few counts support this clone. The V and J genes are TRBV14 and TRBJ1-5, with 7 nucleotides matching TRBD1. V was clipped by 4 bases and J by 4 bases; unmatched bases: 7. Germline loops: CDR1 SGHDN, CDR2 FVKESK. The CDR3 totals 15 residues. CDR3 DNA: TGTGCCAGCAGCCGGGGCAGGGGGATTAATCAGCCCCAGCATTTT. Encoded protein: CASSRGRGINQPQHF.

J is TRBJ1-4 and V is TRBV15, with D possibly TRBD1 on 6 matching bases. V lost 1 base, J lost 3 bases, and 12 bases lay in between. The CDR3 has 16 amino acids. Germline CDR1 LNHNV, CDR2 YYDKDF (reference sequence). The CDR3 region has the DNA TGTGCCACCAGCAGAGGTGGGGGGGCGGCTAATGAAAAACTGTTTTTT. Translating gives CATSRGGGAANEKLFF.

The rearrangement uses TRBV30 and TRBJ1-1; TRBD1 aligns across 7 bases. Germline V gives CDR1 GTSNPN, CDR2 SVGIG (reference sequence). J lost 2 bases, V lost 5 bases, and 11 bases had no gene match. The CDR3 is 15 residues long. CDR3 coding DNA: TGTGCCTGGTCCCAGGGGGTGTTAGCTAACACTGAAGCTTTCTTT. Residues: CAWSQGVLANTEAFF. The full variable domain, completed using reference TRBV30 and TRBJ1-1, is SQTIHQWPATLVQPVGSPLSLECTVEGTSNPNLYWYRQAAGRGLQLLFYSVGIGQISSEVPQNLSASRPQDRQFILSSKKLLLSDSGFYLCAWSQGVLANTEAFFGQGTRLTVV.

The J gene is TRBJ2-3, the V gene TRBV1; whether TRBD2, the table's D call, matches the DNA was not checked. TRBV1 is a pseudogene segment. The CDR3 is 15 residues long. CDR3 in amino acids: CTSSPKDYHTDTQYF. The CDR3 DNA sequence: TGCACCAGCAGCCCGAAGGACTACCACACAGATACGCAGTATTTT.

This chain joins TRBV6-2 or TRBV6-3 and TRBJ2-7; 9 bases line up with TRBD1. V was pared by 5 bases and J by 6 bases, with 8 bases of the junction left unmatched. CDR3 length: 14 amino acids. Germline CDR1 and CDR2: MNHEY and SVGEGT. The CDR3 DNA sequence: TGTGCCAGCAGTAAGGGACAGGGCGCGGGCGAGCAGTACTTC. As protein: CASSKGQGAGEQYF.

This chain links TRBV6-5 with TRBJ2-2; 7 positions match TRBD1. The V segment lost 7 bases and the J segment 5 bases; nucleotides outside the gene matches: 10. The CDR3 runs 15 residues. Looked up from germline, CDR1 is MNHEY and CDR2 is SVGAGI. CDR3: CASTRLPGGTGELFF. CDR3 coding DNA: TGTGCCAGCACCAGGCTTCCAGGGGGAACCGGGGAGCTGTTTTTT.

On this clone: At the DNA level, this CDR3 is encoded by other sequences in the same sample as well. The J gene is TRBJ1-1, the V gene TRBV24-1; weak D call: TRBD1 (5 bases). Germline values: CDR1 KGHDR, CDR2 SFDVKD. This CDR3 has 13 amino acids. V was trimmed by 4 bases and J by 1 base, leaving 6 bases between them. CDR3 protein: CATSDGGNTEAFF. CDR3 coding DNA: TGTGCCACCAGTGACGGGGGGAACACTGAAGCTTTCTTT.

The V gene is TRBV2, the J gene TRBJ1-5, with D unresolved. The CDR3 sequence is 15 residues long. V gave up 2 bases and J gave up 4 bases, with 12 bases separating them. From germline, CDR1 is SNHLY and CDR2 FYNNEI. The CDR3 spells CASSEQLTGNQPQHF. The CDR3 coding sequence is TGTGCCAGCAGTGAACAGCTTACGGGGAATCAGCCCCAGCATTTT.

In nucleotides, the CDR3 is TGTGCCAGCTCACCACCGGCAGGTAACGCCGGGGAGCTGTTTTTT. It translates to CASSPPAGNAGELFF. This rearrangement joins TRBV18 to TRBJ2-2, with D unclear. The V gene lost 0 bases and the J gene lost 6 bases, with 11 bases spanning the gap. Germline V gene data show CDR1 as KGHSH and CDR2 as LQKENI. The CDR3 spans 15 residues. Full variable domain (remainder filled in from reference TRBV18 and TRBJ2-2): NAGVMQNPRHLVRRRGQEARLRCSPMKGHSHVYWYRQLPEEGLKFMVYLQKENIIDESGMPKERFSAEFPKEGPSILRIQQVVRGDSAAYFCASSPPAGNAGELFFGEGSRLTVL.

J is TRBJ1-6 and V is TRBV7-2, with D hard to call. The CDR3 runs to 13 residues. Trimming removed 2 bases at V and 10 bases at J, with 9 bases between. Germline V gene data show CDR1 as SGHTA and CDR2 as FQGNSA. Here the CDR3 DNA reads TGTGCCAGCAGCTTACGGGTGCGGTCACCCCTCCACTTT. It codes for CASSLRVRSPLHF.

The rearrangement joins TRBV27 to TRBJ1-2; possible D gene TRBD1, 5 bases. V was trimmed by 7 bases and J by 7 bases, leaving 16 bases between them. Germline assignment: CDR1 MNHEY and CDR2 SMNVEV (reference sequence). The CDR3 contains 13 residues. CDR3 bases: TGTGCCAGCAAAGACAGATTCTATGGTGGCTACACCTTC. It specifies CASKDRFYGGYTF.

This chain links TRBV7-9 with TRBJ1-1; perhaps TRBD1 as D (5 bases). V gave up 6 bases and J gave up 1 base, with 9 bases separating them. Per germline, CDR1 SEHNR and CDR2 FQNEAQ (reference sequence). The CDR3 totals 13 residues. Here the CDR3 reads CASSSTGNTEAFF. As DNA, the CDR3 is TGTGCCAGCAGTTCCACAGGGAACACTGAAGCTTTCTTT.

V gene TRBV19 combines with J gene TRBJ2-1; 7 nucleotides line up with TRBD2. The germline V gene has CDR1 LNHDA and CDR2 SQIVND (reference sequence). The V and J ends lost 7 bases and 0 bases, in that order; junction bases with no gene match: 6. This CDR3 contains 15 residues. CDR3 protein: CASNPSGSSYNEQFF. CDR3 DNA sequence: TGTGCCAGTAACCCTAGCGGAAGCTCCTACAATGAGCAGTTCTTC.

The chain is built from TRBV9 and TRBJ2-1; 13 bases line up with TRBD2. From germline, CDR1 is SGDLS and CDR2 YYNGEE. V was clipped by 3 bases and J by 7 bases; unmatched bases: 7. The CDR3 has 16 residues. The CDR3 loop reads CASSAPGLAGINEQFF. CDR3 sequence (DNA): TGTGCCAGCAGCGCCCCGGGACTAGCGGGAATAAATGAGCAGTTCTTC.

J is TRBJ1-2 and V is TRBV28; 11 bases fit TRBD1. The V and J ends lost 10 bases and 5 bases, in that order; junction bases with no gene match: 12. The germline CDR1 and CDR2 sequences are MDHEN and SYDVKM. The CDR3 spans 15 residues. CDR3 in DNA: TGTGCCATTCATTCCGGGACAGGGGGATCATATGGCTACACCTTC. It codes for CAIHSGTGGSYGYTF.

V and J are TRBV27 and TRBJ2-2; D is unresolved. The germline V gene has CDR1 MNHEY and CDR2 SMNVEV (reference sequence). This CDR3 is built from 11 residues. Trimming stripped 6 bases from V and 7 bases from J, with 6 bases between. Here the CDR3 reads CASRSYGELFF. The CDR3, as DNA: TGTGCCAGCAGATCTTACGGGGAGCTGTTTTTT.

The V call is TRBV30, the J call TRBJ2-1; TRBD2 aligns across 10 bases. J gave up 1 base and V 2 bases, and 5 bases lay outside the gene matches. Germline CDR1 GTSNPN, CDR2 SVGIG (reference sequence). The length of the CDR3 is 16 residues. The CDR3 DNA reads as TGTGCCTGGAGTAGCGGGAGGGCTCGGTCCTACAATGAGCAGTTCTTC. Translation: CAWSSGRARSYNEQFF. Full variable domain (outside the CDR3, taken from reference TRBV30 and TRBJ2-1): SQTIHQWPATLVQPVGSPLSLECTVEGTSNPNLYWYRQAAGRGLQLLFYSVGIGQISSEVPQNLSASRPQDRQFILSSKKLLLSDSGFYLCAWSSGRARSYNEQFFGPGTRLTVL.

This sequence joins TRBV10-3 and TRBJ2-1; TRBD2 aligns across 13 bases. The CDR3 consists of 15 residues. Unmatched junction bases numbered 3, after V lost 4 bases and J lost 6 bases. Germline lookup yields CDR1 ENHRY and CDR2 SYGVKD. In DNA, the CDR3 is TGTGCCATCAGTGCTGGGACTAGCGGGGCCAATGAGCAGTTCTTC. Protein sequence: CAISAGTSGANEQFF.

CDR3 coding DNA: TGTGCCAGCAGCGGAACTAGCGGGGCCTACAATGAGCAGTTCTTC. Translating gives CASSGTSGAYNEQFF. This chain links TRBV9 with TRBJ2-1, with 10 positions matching TRBD2. This CDR3 spans 15 amino acids. Germline CDR1 reads SGDLS; CDR2 reads YYNGEE. V trimming: 3 bases; J trimming: 2 bases; junction bases outside the gene matches: 2. Full variable domain (outside the CDR3, taken from reference TRBV9 and TRBJ2-1): DSGVTQTPKHLITATGQRVTLRCSPRSGDLSVYWYQQSLDQGLQFLIQYYNGEERAKGNILERFSAQQFPDLHSELNLSSLELGDSALYFCASSGTSGAYNEQFFGPGTRLTVL.

The CDR3 DNA sequence: TGTGCCAGCAGCCCTACAGGGGGTCAGCCCCAGCATTTT. This encodes CASSPTGGQPQHF. This chain connects TRBV3-1 (or the pseudogene TRBV3-2) to TRBJ1-5; 8 bases map to TRBD1. The germline CDR1 and CDR2 sequences are LGHDT and YNNKEL (reference sequence). V dropped 4 bases and J dropped 6; count of bases not matched to a gene: 2. This CDR3 has 13 residues.

The CDR3 here is CASSVSGTAPGEQFF. Here the CDR3 DNA reads TGTGCCAGCAGCGTGAGCGGGACGGCACCCGGTGAGCAGTTCTTC. The V call is TRBV9, the J call TRBJ2-1, with TRBD2 matching over 7 bases. The CDR3 is made up of 15 amino acids. Germline CDR1 SGDLS, CDR2 YYNGEE. Losses at the gene ends were 2 bases for V and 9 bases for J; bases not matched to a gene: 11.

In regard to this clone: Different DNA sequences within this sample yield the same CDR3. The chain is built from TRBV6-5 and TRBJ2-7; TRBD1 might be the D (5 bases). The germline V and J ends were trimmed by 5 bases and 3 bases, with 8 bases remaining between them. CDR3 size: 12 residues. Germline assignment: CDR1 MNHEY and CDR2 SVGAGI. DNA of the CDR3: TGTGCCAGCAGTCGCCAGGGCTACGAGCAGTACTTC. Residues: CASSRQGYEQYF.

This chain joins TRBV2 and TRBJ1-2; no firm D call. V shed 0 bases and J shed 7 bases, with 9 bases lying between them. The CDR3 extends over 13 amino acids. Germline V lookup: CDR1 SNHLY, CDR2 FYNNEI. The chain's CDR3 is CASSEARLSGYTF. CDR3 sequence (DNA): TGTGCCAGCAGTGAAGCGCGGCTGAGTGGCTACACCTTC.